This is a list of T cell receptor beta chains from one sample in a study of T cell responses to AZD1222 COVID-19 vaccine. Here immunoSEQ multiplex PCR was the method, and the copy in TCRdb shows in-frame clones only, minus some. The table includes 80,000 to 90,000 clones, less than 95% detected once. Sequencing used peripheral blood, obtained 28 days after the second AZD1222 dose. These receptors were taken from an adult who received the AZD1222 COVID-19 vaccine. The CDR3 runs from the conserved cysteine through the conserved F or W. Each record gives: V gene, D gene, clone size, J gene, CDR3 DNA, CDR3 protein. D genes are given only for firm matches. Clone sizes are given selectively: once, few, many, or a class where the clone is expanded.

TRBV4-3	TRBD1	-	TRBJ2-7	TGCGCCAGCAGCCAAGAAATCTTGCGGACAGGGTTACCCTACGAGCAGTACTTC	CASSQEILRTGLPYEQYF
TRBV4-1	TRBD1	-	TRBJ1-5	TGCGCCAGCAGCCGAGGGGGACAGTTAAATAGCAATCAGCCCCAGCATTTT	CASSRGGQLNSNQPQHF
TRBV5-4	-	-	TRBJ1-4	TGTGCCAGCAGCACTCAGGTTGGCGGAAAACTGTTTTTT	CASSTQVGGKLFF
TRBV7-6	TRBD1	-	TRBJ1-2	TGTGCCAGCAGCCCCGGGACAGGGCCCTATGGCTACACCTTC	CASSPGTGPYGYTF
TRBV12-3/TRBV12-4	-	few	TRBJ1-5	TGTGCCAGCAGCGGACCGGCTGGGCCCCAGCATTTT	CASSGPAGPQHF
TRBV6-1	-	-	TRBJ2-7	TGTGCCAGCAGTGAACGGGGATACGAGCAGTACTTC	CASSERGYEQYF
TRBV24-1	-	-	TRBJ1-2	TGTGCCACCAGTGATTCCGGTCTCTATGGCTACACCTTC	CATSDSGLYGYTF
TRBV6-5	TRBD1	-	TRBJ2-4	TGTGCCCCCACCCCAACAGGGGGCGACGAAAACATTCAGTACTTC	CAPTPTGGDENIQYF
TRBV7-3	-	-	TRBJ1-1	TGTGCCAGCAGCTCGACAGAGAACACTGAAGCTTTCTTT	CASSSTENTEAFF
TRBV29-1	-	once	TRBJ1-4	TGCAGCGTTGAGGACAGCTATAATGAAAAACTGTTTTTT	CSVEDSYNEKLFF
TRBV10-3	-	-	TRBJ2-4	TGTGCCATCAGTGAGTCCGGGGGGCTAGCCAAAAACATTCAGTACTTC	CAISESGGLAKNIQYF
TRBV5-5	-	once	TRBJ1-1	TGTGCCAGCAGCTTGGATGTCAGGTCTTCAACTGAAGCTTTCTTT	CASSLDVRSSTEAFF
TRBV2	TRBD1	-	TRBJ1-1	TGTGCCAGCAGTGTGGGTGGACAGGGCACCTTGAACACTGAAGCTTTCTTT	CASSVGGQGTLNTEAFF
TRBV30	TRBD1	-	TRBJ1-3	TGTGCCCGACAGGGCGGAAACACCATATATTTT	CARQGGNTIYF
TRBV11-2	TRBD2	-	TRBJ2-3	TGTGCCAGCAGCCCGGCGGGGGGACGACGCACAGATACGCAGTATTTT	CASSPAGGRRTDTQYF
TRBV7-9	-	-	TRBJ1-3	TGTGCCAGCAGCTTAGAGGGGGATGGAAACACCATATATTTT	CASSLEGDGNTIYF
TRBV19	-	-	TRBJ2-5	TGTGCCAGTAGTATAGGTGGGCGGGGTACCTCAGAGACCCAGTACTTC	CASSIGGRGTSETQYF